The 14 T cell receptor beta chains reported below all come from one sample, sequenced in a study of radiation and T cells in renal cell carcinoma. The sample's time point: blood 2 weeks post-SBRT. Treatment defined: 15 Gy SBRT to primary tumor, nephrectomy 4 weeks later. Method: immunoSEQ multiplex PCR; TCRdb's copy keeps in-frame clones and lacks some. Among around 75,000 clones, 82% were seen once, and the ten largest hold nearly 6%. The material sequenced was blood, taken from a patient whose treatment included radiotherapy and nephrectomy. The receptors originated from a man aged 60-69 years with renal cell carcinoma.

V gene TRBV10-1 combines with J gene TRBJ1-1; 7 bases line up with TRBD1. CDR3 length equals 13 residues. CDR1 and CDR2 from the germline V gene are WNHNN and SYGVQD (reference sequence). Trimming took 6 bases from V and 6 from J; bases not matched to a gene: 7. The CDR3 region has the DNA TGCGCCAGCAGGGGAACAGGGGTCGCTGAAGCTTTCTTT. This sequence encodes CASRGTGVAEAFF.

This clone has only one observation. The chain uses TRBV11-3 and TRBJ2-1; 7 bases are a match to TRBD1. This CDR3 comprises 14 residues. Germline V gives CDR1 SGHNT, CDR2 YENEEA. The J segment lost 7 bases and the V segment lost 2 bases, leaving 5 bases of the junction unmatched. The DNA of the CDR3 is TGTGCCAGCAGCTTAAATGGCAGGGGGAATGAGCAGTTCTTC. Its translation: CASSLNGRGNEQFF.

This chain joins TRBV7-9 and TRBJ2-3; 8 positions agree with TRBD1. Germline lookup yields CDR1 SEHNR and CDR2 FQNEAQ (reference sequence). The CDR3 spans 12 residues. The V segment lost 5 bases and the J segment 13 bases; nucleotides outside the gene matches: 8. CDR3 residues: CASSQPRGQEYF. For the CDR3, the DNA is TGTGCCAGCAGCCAGCCCAGGGGGCAGGAGTATTTT.

This clone was detected only a few times. This chain connects TRBV10-1 to TRBJ1-5; D is unclear. This CDR3 region has 10 residues. With 7 bases removed from V and 7 bases from J, the gap between germline ends came to 5 bases. Germline CDR1 and CDR2: WNHNN and SYGVQD (reference sequence). CDR3 nucleotides: TGCGCCAGCATCAGGCAGCCCCAGCATTTT. As protein: CASIRQPQHF.

The rearrangement links TRBV4-1 to TRBJ2-7, with 8 bases that match TRBD2. This CDR3 spans 15 amino acids. V shed 0 bases, J shed 6 bases, and the junction held 7 bases outside the gene matches. The V gene's germline CDR1 is MGHRA and CDR2 YSYEKL. Written as DNA, the CDR3 is TGCGCCAGCAGCCAAGATTTAGCGGGACGCCCCGAGCAGTACTTC. It codes for CASSQDLAGRPEQYF.

This chain connects TRBV30 to TRBJ2-1, with D possibly TRBD2 on 6 matching bases. This CDR3 contains 13 residues. The germline gives CDR1 GTSNPN, CDR2 SVGIG (reference sequence). Trimming pared 4 bases from V and 5 bases from J, leaving 12 bases between. For the CDR3, the DNA is TGTGCCTGGAACCAGCGGGCGGACAATGAGCAGTTCTTC. Amino acid sequence: CAWNQRADNEQFF.

The V and J genes are TRBV28 and TRBJ2-5; 8 positions match TRBD1. CDR1 MDHEN and CDR2 SYDVKM come from the germline V gene. V trimming: 6 bases; J trimming: 2 bases; junction bases outside the gene matches: 5. The CDR3 sequence is 14 residues long. The CDR3 DNA reads as TGTGCCAGCAGCCCAGGGGGCGGACAAGAGACCCAGTACTTC. This translates into CASSPGGGQETQYF.

J is TRBJ2-1 and V is TRBV5-1; 7 bases are a match to TRBD1. The CDR3 loop spans 15 amino acids. J lost 3 bases, V lost 0 bases, and 3 bases had no gene match. Germline loops: CDR1 SGHRS, CDR2 YFSETQ. The chain's CDR3 is CASSLVRGHYNEQFF. The CDR3 DNA reads TGCGCCAGCAGCTTGGTAAGGGGGCACTACAATGAGCAGTTCTTC. The variable domain in full, completed from reference TRBV5-1 and TRBJ2-1, reads KAGVTQTPRYLIKTRGQQVTLSCSPISGHRSVSWYQQTPGQGLQFLFEYFSETQRNKGNFPGRFSGRQFSNSRSEMNVSTLELGDSALYLCASSLVRGHYNEQFFGPGTRLTVL.

This rearrangement joins TRBV15 to TRBJ2-5, with a weak D call TRBD1 (5 bases). V dropped 0 bases and J dropped 4 bases, with 12 bases sitting between them. The CDR3 consists of 15 residues. Germline assignment: CDR1 LNHNV and CDR2 YYDKDF (reference sequence). The CDR3 reads CATSRDRQGGETQYF. The CDR3 DNA reads as TGTGCCACCAGCAGAGATCGGCAGGGCGGAGAGACCCAGTACTTC. Based on the CDR3 plus reference TRBV15 and TRBJ2-5, the full variable domain is DAMVIQNPRYQVTQFGKPVTLSCSQTLNHNVMYWYQQKSSQAPKLLFHYYDKDFNNEADTPDNFQSRRPNTSFCFLDIRSPGLGDTAMYLCATSRDRQGGETQYFGPGTRLLVL.

This chain links TRBV2 with TRBJ2-1, with TRBD2 identical over 12 bases. CDR1 SNHLY and CDR2 FYNNEI come from the germline V gene. The CDR3 is made up of 14 amino acids. V was pared by 6 bases and J by 8 bases, with 5 bases of the junction left unmatched. The CDR3 region has the DNA TGTGCCAGCAGCCGACTAGCGGGAGATGATGAGCAGTTCTTC. This translates into CASSRLAGDDEQFF.

V is TRBV7-9 and J is TRBJ1-4, with a weak D call TRBD1 (6 bases). CDR1 is SEHNR, CDR2 FQNEAQ, per germline (reference sequence). There are 15 residues in the CDR3. The V and J ends lost 5 bases and 0 bases respectively, with 10 bases between them. In DNA, the CDR3 is TGTGCCAGCAGCCCGAAGGGGGCAACTAATGAAAAACTGTTTTTT. This sequence encodes CASSPKGATNEKLFF.

This chain uses TRBV6-5 with TRBJ1-2, with D tentatively TRBD1 (5 bases). Germline V gene data show CDR1 as MNHEY and CDR2 as SVGAGI. CDR3 size: 15 residues. The ends were cut back, 6 bases at V and 2 bases at J, with 16 bases in the middle. The CDR3 coding sequence is TGTGCCAGCAGCCTAACCACGGGGCTCAACTATGGCTACACCTTC. Its translation: CASSLTTGLNYGYTF.

This rearrangement joins TRBV15 to TRBJ2-1; D is unresolved. Trimming left V 0 bases short and J 8 bases short, with 14 bases between. This CDR3 region has 15 residues. Germline V lookup: CDR1 LNHNV, CDR2 YYDKDF (reference sequence). Written as DNA, the CDR3 is TGTGCCACCAGCAGAGATAGGTTTGGGGTTCATGAGCAGTTCTTC. Translated, it gives CATSRDRFGVHEQFF.

The chain uses TRBV2 and TRBJ1-1; 8 bases agree with TRBD1. With 6 bases clipped from V and 1 base from J, the junction kept 7 bases outside the gene matches. The CDR3 loop spans 15 amino acids. Germline V gene lookup returns CDR1 SNHLY and CDR2 FYNNEI. The CDR3 spells CASRRPGTGNTEAFF. The CDR3 DNA is TGTGCCAGCAGGCGCCCCGGGACAGGGAACACTGAAGCTTTCTTT.